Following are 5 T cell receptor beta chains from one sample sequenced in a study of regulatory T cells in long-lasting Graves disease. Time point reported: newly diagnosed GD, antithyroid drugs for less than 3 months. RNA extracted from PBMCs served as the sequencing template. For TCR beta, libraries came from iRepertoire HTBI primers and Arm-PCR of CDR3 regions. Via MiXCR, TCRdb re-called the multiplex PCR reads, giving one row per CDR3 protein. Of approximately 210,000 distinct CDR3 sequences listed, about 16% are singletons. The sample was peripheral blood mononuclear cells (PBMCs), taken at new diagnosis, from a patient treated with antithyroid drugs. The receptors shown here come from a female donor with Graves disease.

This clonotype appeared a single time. The CDR3 sequence is CASSPGDTEAFF. In nucleotides, the CDR3 is TGTGCCAGCAGCCCAGGGGACACTGAAGCTTTCTTT. The V call is TRBV11-2, the J call TRBJ1-1; D is possibly TRBD1 (6 bases). CDR1 and CDR2 (germline): SGHAT, FQNNGV. The CDR3 has 12 residues. Between the trimmed V and J ends, which lost 5 bases and 3 bases, there was a span of 7 bases.

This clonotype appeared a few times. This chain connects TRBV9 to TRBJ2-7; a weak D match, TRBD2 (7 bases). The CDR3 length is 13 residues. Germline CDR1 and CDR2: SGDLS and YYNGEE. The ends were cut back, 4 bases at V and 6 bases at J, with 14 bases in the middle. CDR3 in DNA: TGTGCCAGCAGCCGGGGAGGGGGAGGCGAGCAGTACTTC. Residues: CASSRGGGGEQYF.

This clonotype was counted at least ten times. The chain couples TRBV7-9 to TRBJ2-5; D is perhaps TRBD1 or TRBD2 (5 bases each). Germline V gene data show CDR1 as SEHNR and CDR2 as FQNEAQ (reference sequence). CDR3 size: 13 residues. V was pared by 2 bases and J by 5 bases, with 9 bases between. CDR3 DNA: TGTGCCAGCAGCTTAAATGGGGGTGAGACCCAGTACTTC. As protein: CASSLNGGETQYF. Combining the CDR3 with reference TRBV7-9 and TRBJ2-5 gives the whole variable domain DTGVSQNPRHKITKRGQNVTFRCDPISEHNRLYWYRQTLGQGPEFLTYFQNEAQLEKSRLLSDRFSAERPKGSFSTLEIQRTEQGDSAMYLCASSLNGGETQYFGPGTRLLVL.

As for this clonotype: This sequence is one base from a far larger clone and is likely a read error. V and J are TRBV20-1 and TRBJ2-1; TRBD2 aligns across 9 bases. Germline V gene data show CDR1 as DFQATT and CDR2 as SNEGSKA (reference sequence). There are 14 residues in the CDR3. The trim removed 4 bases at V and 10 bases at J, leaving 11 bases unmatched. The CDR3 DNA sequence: TGCAGTGCTAAACTAGCGGGCGGCTCCTACGAGCAGTTCTTC. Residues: CSAKLAGGSYEQFF.

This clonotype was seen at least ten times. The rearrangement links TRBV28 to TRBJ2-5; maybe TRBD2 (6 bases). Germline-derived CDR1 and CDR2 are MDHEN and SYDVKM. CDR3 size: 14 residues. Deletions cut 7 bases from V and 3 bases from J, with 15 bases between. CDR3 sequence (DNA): TGTGCCAGCACCCTCGGGGGTAGTGAAGAGACCCAGTACTTC. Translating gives CASTLGGSEETQYF.